This T cell receptor beta chain was documented in a study of CD8 T cells in Susac syndrome. Reverse transcription of about 0.5 to 1 ug RNA was carried out with random hexamers. The method of amplification for TCR beta CDR3 was immunoSEQ multiplex PCR, covering 54 Vbeta and 13 Jbeta. TCRdb used MiXCR to reprocess the immunoSEQ multiplex PCR reads, holding one entry per CDR3 protein. The data show 230,000 or so distinct CDR3 sequences, with 95% seen just once and around 0.099% held by the top ten. This clonotype was recorded once. Negative magnetic isolation gave CD8+ and CD4+ cells; FACS enriched CD8+ TEMRA. The sample comprised CD4+ T cells from PBMCs. This receptor was identified in a human donor with multiple sclerosis.

The CDR3 DNA reads TGTGCCTGGGCCCCCGGGGAGACCCAGTACTTC. Translating gives CAWAPGETQYF. This chain uses TRBV30 with TRBJ2-5; D unclear. Per the germline V gene, CDR1 is GTSNPN and CDR2 is SVGIG (reference sequence). CDR3 size: 11 residues. Trimming pared 5 bases from V and 5 bases from J, leaving 9 bases between.